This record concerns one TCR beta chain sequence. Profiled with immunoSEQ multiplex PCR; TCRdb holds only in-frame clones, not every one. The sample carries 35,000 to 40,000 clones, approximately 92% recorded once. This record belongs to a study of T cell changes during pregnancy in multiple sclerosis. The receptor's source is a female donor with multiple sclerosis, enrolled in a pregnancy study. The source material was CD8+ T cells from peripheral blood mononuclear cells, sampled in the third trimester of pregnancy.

CDR3 bases: TGTGCCAGCAGCTTCCGCGGGGAACCCTACAATGAGCAGTTCTTC. Protein sequence: CASSFRGEPYNEQFF. V and J are TRBV7-9 and TRBJ2-1; a weak D match, TRBD2 (6 bases). Germline CDR1 SEHNR, CDR2 FQNEAQ (reference sequence). V was cut by 3 bases and J by 2 bases, with 11 bases left in between. The CDR3 is 15 amino acids.